This T cell receptor (beta chain) was sequenced in a study of T cells expressing NK-cell markers. Points from the study as a whole: Nothing established the HCMV specificity of expanded NKG2C+ T cell clones.

No DNA is given; TCRdb re-called the 5' RACE reads and lists each CDR3 protein once. The ten most abundant clones cover roughly 3.5% of a sample with 550,000 or so distinct CDR3 sequences. In the case of this clonotype: Its antigen is as yet unknown.

The CDR3 contains 17 residues. Germline V gene data show CDR1 as LGHDT and CDR2 as YNNKEL (reference sequence). The chain employs TRBV3-1 and TRBJ2-1. The TCR originated in a man aged 18 to 35 in good health. The sequencing input was blood T cells: a sorted CD56 or NKG2C T cell subset, CD4+ or CD8+ T cells, or bulk PBMC T cells (not recorded which). This chain's CDR3 is CASSQDFTDPSYNEQFF.